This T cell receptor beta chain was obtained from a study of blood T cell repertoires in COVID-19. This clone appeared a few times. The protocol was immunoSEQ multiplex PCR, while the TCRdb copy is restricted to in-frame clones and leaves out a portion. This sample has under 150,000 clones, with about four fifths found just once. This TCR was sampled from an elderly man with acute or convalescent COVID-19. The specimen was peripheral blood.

The CDR3 is CASSPSAYEQYF. In DNA, the CDR3 is TGTGCCAGCAGTCCCAGCGCCTACGAGCAGTACTTC. The chain employs TRBV28 and TRBJ2-7; no firm D call. Deletions cut 5 bases from V and 2 bases from J, with 7 bases between. This CDR3 region has 12 residues. From germline, CDR1 is MDHEN and CDR2 SYDVKM.